A selection of T cell receptor beta chains follows, all from one sample in a study of shared clonotypes between healthy human individuals. Method: immunoSEQ multiplex PCR; TCRdb's copy keeps in-frame clones and lacks some. Of over 2,000,000 clones listed, about 94% are singletons. Sequenced sample: naive CD8+ T cells from PBMCs. All receptors come from a man younger than 35 in good health. Some clones in this sample may be carry-over from other donors' samples. The CDR3 runs from the conserved cysteine through the conserved F or W. D genes are given only for firm matches. Size is omitted from some rows. Given values are once, few, many or a class for expanded clones.

>TRBD2|.|TRBV5-4|TRBJ2-3
TGTGCCAGCCGTTTACTAGCGGCGGTTTCCACAGATACGCAGTATTTT
CASRLLAAVSTDTQYF
>.|.|TRBV5-6|TRBJ2-7
TGTGCCAGCAGTAGGGGCGGGTCTAGTCGGGACGAGCAGTACTTC
CASSRGGSSRDEQYF
>.|.|TRBV7-9|TRBJ1-1
TGTGCCAGCAGCTCCGAAGGCCAGTACACTGAAGCTTTCTTT
CASSSEGQYTEAFF
>.|.|TRBV9|TRBJ2-1
TGTGCCAGCAGCCCCCGTCGGGATGAGCAGTTCTTC
CASSPRRDEQFF
>TRBD2|.|TRBV5-1|TRBJ2-3
TGCGCCAGCAGCTCCTCTCCTAGCGGGCCCTTCACAGATACGCAGTATTTT
CASSSSPSGPFTDTQYF
>.|.|TRBV7-9|TRBJ2-1
TGTGCCAGCAGCTTTGACGAGCAGTTCTTC
CASSFDEQFF
>.|.|TRBV6-4|TRBJ2-3
TGTGCCAGCAGTGAACGGTACACAGATACGCAGTATTTT
CASSERYTDTQYF
>.|.|TRBV27|TRBJ1-5
TGTGCCAGCCGCTGGACGGGGGGAAGTCAGCCCCAGCATTTT
CASRWTGGSQPQHF
>.|.|TRBV12-2|TRBJ2-3
TGTGCAAGTCGCTTAGCCTGGCTTGGCGGGAGCGTAACAGTATGCACAGATACGCAGTATTTT
CASRLAWLGGSVTVCTDTQYF
>TRBD1|.|TRBV27|TRBJ2-1
TGTGCCAGCAGTTTATTGACAGGGAACAATGAGCAGTTCTTC
CASSLLTGNNEQFF
>.|.|TRBV6-5|TRBJ1-2
TGTGCCAGCAGTTACTCGAATGGTGGGGTCTACACCTTC
CASSYSNGGVYTF
>TRBD1|few|TRBV14|TRBJ1-1
TGTGCCAGCAGCCAAGGACAGGGAGGATATGGAATCACTGAAGCTTTCTTT
CASSQGQGGYGITEAFF
>.|.|TRBV19|TRBJ2-7
TGTGCCACCTCGGAATCCGGGAATAGCTACGAGCAGTACTTC
CATSESGNSYEQYF
>TRBD1|.|TRBV28|TRBJ1-2
TGTGCCAGCAGTTCGCGACAGGGGGAAGACTATGGCTACACCTTC
CASSSRQGEDYGYTF
>TRBD2|.|TRBV2|TRBJ2-7
TGTGCCAGCAGTGAAGGGCTAGCGGGACACGAGCAGTACTTC
CASSEGLAGHEQYF
>TRBD2|.|TRBV6-5|TRBJ2-1
TGTGCCAGCAGACTAGCGGGCTCGTACTATGAGCAGTTCTTC
CASRLAGSYYEQFF
>.|.|TRBV7-9|TRBJ2-5
TGTGCCAGCAGCTTAGGGTACAGCCGGACACAAGAGACCCAGTACTTC
CASSLGYSRTQETQYF
>TRBD2|.|TRBV11-2|TRBJ2-7
TGTGCCAGCAGCCCACTAGGCGGGAGGCTTACCTACGAGCAGTACTTC
CASSPLGGRLTYEQYF
>.|once|TRBV7-8|TRBJ2-5
TGTGCCAGCAGCTTTGGCAGACAAGAGACCCAGTACTTC
CASSFGRQETQYF
>.|.|TRBV4-2|TRBJ2-3
TGTGCCAGCAGCCAAGAAGGGGGGAGCACAGATACGCAGTATTTT
CASSQEGGSTDTQYF
>.|.|TRBV5-1|TRBJ2-2
TGCGCCAGCAGCTTGGAACTCCCAGGGGTAGATGGCGGGGAGCTGTTTTTT
CASSLELPGVDGGELFF
>TRBD1|once|TRBV5-6|TRBJ1-1
TGTGCCAGCAGCGTGGGACAGTGGAACACTGAAGCTTTCTTT
CASSVGQWNTEAFF
>.|once|TRBV29-1|TRBJ1-3
TGCAGCGTTGAAGATTTTGGAAACACCATATATTTT
CSVEDFGNTIYF
>.|.|TRBV29-1|TRBJ2-3
TGCAGCGTCGCAGGTGAAGTTTTTGTAAAGAAGCAGTATTTT
CSVAGEVFVKKQYF
>TRBD1|.|TRBV27|TRBJ2-1
TGTGCCAGCAGCTCGACAGGGATCAATGAGCAGTTCTTC
CASSSTGINEQFF
>.|.|TRBV30|TRBJ1-2
TGTGCCTGGTCCTTCGGCGGAGGAGGGGGTGGCTACACCTTC
CAWSFGGGGGGYTF
>.|once|TRBV7-9|TRBJ1-1
TGTGCCAGCAGCTCCCAGACTTTCAGAGAGACTGAAGCTTTCTTT
CASSSQTFRETEAFF
>.|.|TRBV18|TRBJ2-1
TGTGCCAGCTCACTCGGGAGCCCCTACAATGAGCAGTTCTTC
CASSLGSPYNEQFF
>.|.|TRBV7-9|TRBJ2-7
TGTGCCAGCAGCTCCACGAGGACCTACGAGCAGTACTTC
CASSSTRTYEQYF
>.|.|TRBV28|TRBJ1-1
TGTGCCAGCAGTTTATTTGGGGGGTCCACTGAAGCTTTCTTT
CASSLFGGSTEAFF
>.|.|TRBV11-1|TRBJ2-3
TGTGCCAGCAGCTTAGTGGAGTGGCGTAGCACAGATACGCAGTATTTT
CASSLVEWRSTDTQYF
>.|.|TRBV6-1|TRBJ1-5
TGTGCCACCATGAGCCGGGGCGGACGCAATCAGCCCCAGCATTTT
CATMSRGGRNQPQHF
>.|.|TRBV28|TRBJ2-7
TGTGCCAGCAGACACGGCTCACGCTCCTACGAGCAGTACTTC
CASRHGSRSYEQYF
>TRBD1|.|TRBV28|TRBJ1-1
TGTGCCAGCAGTTTTCGGGACAGGGTTCTCAGTGAAGCTTTCTTT
CASSFRDRVLSEAFF
>TRBD2|.|TRBV29-1|TRBJ2-1
TGCAGCGCTCGGACTAGCGGGATTTACAATGAGCAGTTCTTC
CSARTSGIYNEQFF
>.|.|TRBV7-6|TRBJ1-1
TGTGCCAGCAGCTACGTTGAAGCAAACACTGAAGCTTTCTTT
CASSYVEANTEAFF
>.|.|TRBV5-1|TRBJ2-5
TGCGCCAGCAGCCTAGGGACCGGAGTAGAAGAGACCCAGTACTTC
CASSLGTGVEETQYF
>TRBD2|.|TRBV5-1|TRBJ2-3
TGCGCCAACCCACTAGCGTACCCCACAGATACGCAGTATTTT
CANPLAYPTDTQYF
>TRBD1|.|TRBV2|TRBJ2-5
TGTGCCAGCAGTGAACCCCCGGGACAGCCCGAGGAGACCCAGTACTTC
CASSEPPGQPEETQYF
>.|.|TRBV6-5|TRBJ1-2
TGTGCCAGCAGTCCCCTGGCGGGCGGGGGCTACACCTTC
CASSPLAGGGYTF
>.|.|TRBV5-1|TRBJ2-3
TGCGCCAGCAGCTTGGAGGGTCGATCGGATACGCAGTATTTT
CASSLEGRSDTQYF
>.|once|TRBV27|TRBJ1-4
TGTGCCAGCAGTTTATCTTACGTGTTCGGGGACCCAACTAATGAAAAACTGTTTTTT
CASSLSYVFGDPTNEKLFF
>.|.|TRBV5-6|TRBJ2-1
TGTGCCAGCAGCCTGAACCCCTCTCCCTACAATGAGCAGTTCTTC
CASSLNPSPYNEQFF
>.|.|TRBV5-8|TRBJ1-3
TGTGCCAGCAGCCCTCGCGGGGGGACTTACTCTGGAAACACCATATATTTT
CASSPRGGTYSGNTIYF
>.|.|TRBV28|TRBJ2-4
TGTGCCAGCAGTTTGTACCAGGGCAAAAACATTCAGTACTTC
CASSLYQGKNIQYF
>TRBD1|.|TRBV6-1|TRBJ1-1
TGTGCCACTCTCCTCCTGACAGGGCGCGACACTGAAGCTTTCTTT
CATLLLTGRDTEAFF
>.|.|TRBV5-6|TRBJ1-1
TGTGCCAGCAGCCGGCTGTGGAATCTGAACACTGAAGCTTTCTTT
CASSRLWNLNTEAFF
>.|once|TRBV15|TRBJ1-1
TGTGCCACCGAATCTCACAGGAACACTGAAGCTTTCTTT
CATESHRNTEAFF
>.|.|TRBV9|TRBJ2-3
TGTGCCAGCAGCGTAGGGCGGGCGCCTAGCACAGATACGCAGTATTTT
CASSVGRAPSTDTQYF
>TRBD2|once|TRBV7-9|TRBJ2-3
TGTGCCAGCAGCTTACTCGCGGGAGCTTCGGATACGCAGTATTTT
CASSLLAGASDTQYF
>.|.|TRBV7-4|TRBJ2-7
TGTGCCAGCACCCCCCAGGAGGGACGCGAGCAGTACTTC
CASTPQEGREQYF
>TRBD2|.|TRBV4-1|TRBJ2-1
TGCGCCAGCAGCCAAGTGGGGCTAGCGGGGGACAATGAGCAGTTCTTC
CASSQVGLAGDNEQFF
>TRBD2|.|TRBV7-9|TRBJ2-5
TGTGCCAGCAGCCATTGGGTACTAGCGGCGTTACAAGAGACCCAGTACTTC
CASSHWVLAALQETQYF
>TRBD2|once|TRBV5-1|TRBJ2-5
TGCGCCAGCAGCTTAATCGGACTAGCGGGAGGGCCTCTCCAAGAGACCCAGTACTTC
CASSLIGLAGGPLQETQYF
>.|.|TRBV7-9|TRBJ2-4
TGTGCCAGCAGCTTACCCGACAGAACGGAAAACATTCAGTACTTC
CASSLPDRTENIQYF
>.|.|TRBV6-1|TRBJ2-1
TGTGCCAGCAGTGGCGACCAAAGCTCCTACAATGAGCAGTTCTTC
CASSGDQSSYNEQFF
>TRBD2|.|TRBV7-7|TRBJ2-5
TGTGCCAGCAGCCTGAGACTAGCGGCACAAGAGACCCAGTACTTC
CASSLRLAAQETQYF
>TRBD1|.|TRBV5-4|TRBJ2-7
TGTGCCAGCAGCTACAGGGGATCCTACGAGCAGTACTTC
CASSYRGSYEQYF
>TRBD1|.|TRBV7-3|TRBJ2-2
TGTGCCAGCAGCTTTTTTACCGGGACAGGGAAACCCTGGGAGCTGTTTTTT
CASSFFTGTGKPWELFF